Listed here are 17 T cell receptor beta chains from one sample, sequenced in a study of blood T cell repertoires in COVID-19. Clones were read by immunoSEQ multiplex PCR, and TCRdb kept only the in-frame ones, dropping some. Of around 260,000 clones listed, 86% are singletons. The sample was peripheral blood. These receptors all come from a woman in her 30s with active or convalescent COVID-19.

The chain links TRBV4-3 to TRBJ2-2, with 11 bases fitting TRBD2. Trimming at V came to 0 bases and at J to 6 bases, leaving 6 bases not matched to a gene. Germline CDR1 reads LGHNA; CDR2 reads YSLEER. This CDR3 contains 17 residues. CDR3 DNA sequence: TGCGCCAGCAGCCAAGACGCACTAGCGGGGGTCCCCGGGGAGCTGTTTTTT. Amino acid sequence: CASSQDALAGVPGELFF.

This chain links TRBV19 with TRBJ1-1; the match to TRBD1 covers 10 bases. This CDR3 spans 15 amino acids. Per the germline V gene, CDR1 is LNHDA and CDR2 is SQIVND (reference sequence). Losses at the gene ends were 5 bases for V and 5 bases for J; bases not matched to a gene: 8. CDR3 nucleotides: TGTGCCAGTAGTGCACCGGGACAGGGGTATACTGAAGCTTTCTTT. Translating it yields CASSAPGQGYTEAFF. The full variable domain, with the rest looked up from reference TRBV19 and TRBJ1-1, is DGGITQSPKYLFRKEGQNVTLSCEQNLNHDAMYWYRQDPGQGLRLIYYSQIVNDFQKGDIAEGYSVSREKKESFPLTVTSAQKNPTAFYLCASSAPGQGYTEAFFGQGTRLTVV.

The genes are TRBV19 and TRBJ1-1; D might be TRBD1 (5 bases). Per the germline V gene, CDR1 is LNHDA and CDR2 is SQIVND (reference sequence). Trimming removed 5 bases at V and 3 bases at J, with 13 bases between. CDR3 length equals 14 residues. The CDR3 here is CASSPWLGDTEAFF. CDR3 nucleotide sequence: TGTGCCAGTAGTCCGTGGTTAGGGGACACTGAAGCTTTCTTT.

The chain has TRBV28 and TRBJ2-7; possibly TRBD1 for D (6 bases). Trimming left V 5 bases short and J 4 bases short, with 15 bases between. CDR1 MDHEN and CDR2 SYDVKM come from the germline V gene. The CDR3 spans 14 residues. CDR3 sequence reads: CASSPQRDNYEQYF. For the CDR3, the DNA is TGTGCCAGCAGTCCGCAGAGGGACAATTACGAGCAGTACTTC.

The chain recombines TRBV12-3 or TRBV12-4 with TRBJ2-7, with D unclear. The CDR3 is made up of 13 amino acids. Deletions cut 6 bases from V and 3 bases from J, with 12 bases between. The CDR3 coding sequence is TGTGCCAGCAGCCCAGACTGGCTCTACGAGCAGTACTTC. Protein: CASSPDWLYEQYF.

The chain combines TRBV6-5 with TRBJ2-1, with 10 bases lining up with TRBD2. The CDR3 is 15 amino acids. Trimming took 10 bases from V and 2 from J; bases not matched to a gene: 8. Germline V lookup: CDR1 MNHEY, CDR2 SVGAGI. DNA for the CDR3: TGTGCCACCGGGACTCTAGCGGGGGCCTACAATGAGCAGTTCTTC. As protein: CATGTLAGAYNEQFF.

DNA for the CDR3: TGTGCCAGCAGCCTGGGGGGAGTTGGCTACACCTTC. It codes for CASSLGGVGYTF. The chain recombines TRBV5-4 with TRBJ1-2, with D tentatively TRBD1 (5 bases). V lost 4 bases and J 7 bases, leaving 11 bases between the germline ends. Germline loops: CDR1 SGHNT, CDR2 YYREEE (reference sequence). The CDR3 spans 12 residues.

The CDR3 nucleotides read TGTGCCAGCAGCTTAACACTAGCGGGGGTCACAGATACGCAGTATTTT. It codes for CASSLTLAGVTDTQYF. The chain employs TRBV7-9 and TRBJ2-3; 11 bases fit TRBD2. The CDR3 runs 16 residues. Trimming at V came to 2 bases and at J to 2 bases, leaving 3 bases not matched to a gene. CDR1 and CDR2 (germline): SEHNR, FQNEAQ (reference sequence). Full variable domain (remainder filled in from reference TRBV7-9 and TRBJ2-3): DTGVSQNPRHKITKRGQNVTFRCDPISEHNRLYWYRQTLGQGPEFLTYFQNEAQLEKSRLLSDRFSAERPKGSFSTLEIQRTEQGDSAMYLCASSLTLAGVTDTQYFGPGTRLTVL.

This clone was picked up a small number of times. The chain recombines TRBV6-5 with TRBJ1-5; 7 bases are a match to TRBD1. V lost 6 bases, J lost 5 bases, and 10 bases stayed unmatched. Germline loops: CDR1 MNHEY, CDR2 SVGAGI. This CDR3 region has 15 residues. For the CDR3, the DNA is TGTGCCAGCAGGAACAGACAGGGACTCCATCAGCCCCAGCATTTT. Encoded protein: CASRNRQGLHQPQHF.

The gene calls are TRBV5-1 and TRBJ2-1; weak D call: TRBD2 (6 bases). CDR1 is SGHRS, CDR2 YFSETQ, per germline. V was clipped by 0 bases and J by 4 bases, with 11 bases between them. The CDR3 contains 15 residues. The CDR3: CASSLARGAYNEQFF. CDR3 bases: TGCGCCAGCAGCTTGGCTCGCGGGGCTTACAATGAGCAGTTCTTC.

The chain uses TRBV7-2 and TRBJ1-1; 7 bases agree with TRBD1. V was clipped by 5 bases and J by 5 bases; unmatched bases: 8. Per the germline V gene, CDR1 is SGHTA and CDR2 is FQGNSA. CDR3 length: 14 residues. The CDR3: CASSQRQGGTEAFF. The DNA for the CDR3 is TGTGCCAGCAGCCAACGACAGGGTGGGACTGAAGCTTTCTTT.

V gene TRBV27 combines with J gene TRBJ1-2, with TRBD1 matching over 9 bases. J gave up 7 bases and V 3 bases, and 3 bases lay outside the gene matches. The CDR3 is 13 residues long. Germline V gene sequence: CDR1 MNHEY, CDR2 SMNVEV (reference sequence). The CDR3 DNA is TGTGCCAGCAGTTTTAGACAGGGGGGTGGCTACACCTTC. Translating gives CASSFRQGGGYTF.

The CDR3 nucleotides are TGTGCCAGTAGTATCTCGACAAATAATTCACCCCTCCACTTT. Translating gives CASSISTNNSPLHF. The chain is built from TRBV19 and TRBJ1-6, with D hard to call. Germline assignment: CDR1 LNHDA and CDR2 SQIVND (reference sequence). This CDR3 is built from 14 residues. V dropped 3 bases and J dropped 5 bases, with 8 bases sitting between them.

The chain combines TRBV9 with TRBJ1-2; 7 positions match TRBD1. After removal of 4 bases from V and 4 bases from J, the junction contained 4 bases not matched to a gene. CDR1 is SGDLS and CDR2 is YYNGEE in the germline V gene. This CDR3 has 13 residues. CDR3: CASSPGTVYGYTF. For the CDR3, the DNA is TGTGCCAGCAGCCCCGGGACAGTCTATGGCTACACCTTC.

The J gene is TRBJ2-3, the V gene TRBV5-1, with 16 positions matching TRBD2. The CDR3 runs to 17 residues. Per germline, CDR1 SGHRS and CDR2 YFSETQ. Trimming took 3 bases from V and 4 from J; bases not matched to a gene: 5. The CDR3 sequence: CASSSGTSGGAADTQYF. The DNA of the CDR3 is TGCGCCAGCAGCTCCGGGACTAGCGGGGGGGCCGCAGATACGCAGTATTTT.

The genes are TRBV24-1 and TRBJ1-2, with D unresolved. Trimming removed 11 bases at V and 8 bases at J, with 23 bases between. Germline V lookup: CDR1 KGHDR, CDR2 SFDVKD. The CDR3 has 14 amino acids. CDR3 bases: TGTGCCATTACCTCAGAAAGCGGACTATGGGGCTACACCTTC. Amino acid sequence: CAITSESGLWGYTF.

This chain connects TRBV4-2 to TRBJ2-1, with TRBD2 matching over 7 bases. Trimming cost V 0 bases and J 10 bases; bases outside gene matches: 18. The CDR3 is made up of 18 amino acids. CDR1 is LGHNA and CDR2 is YNFKEQ in the germline V gene. The CDR3 DNA sequence: TGTGCCAGCAGCCAAGATCTTTGGGGCGGGGGAGCCCCCACGGAGCAGTTCTTC. Translating gives CASSQDLWGGGAPTEQFF.